This T cell receptor (beta chain) stems from a study of cytomegalovirus exposure and HLA in healthy donors. Study findings and constraints: Association of roughly 18,000 TCR beta sequences with HLA alleles was found at 0.05 false discovery rate in a later analysis.

Germline loops: CDR1 SGHAT, CDR2 FQNNGV. J lost 5 bases, V lost 1 base, and 8 bases had no gene match. This CDR3 has 17 amino acids. PCR primers comprised 60 Vbeta and 13 Jbeta primers. TCRdb keeps only in-frame clones here, not all; method: immunoSEQ multiplex PCR. Among some 170,000 clones listed, roughly four fifths were seen once. As regards this clone: No antigen is known for it.

Donors consisted of healthy bone marrow donors. The sequence derives from a man aged 40-55 years in good health and CMV-seronegative. What was sequenced was PBMCs. The chain joins TRBV11-2 to TRBJ2-2; TRBD2 agrees at 9 bases. For the CDR3, the DNA is TGTGCCAGCAGCTTAGGGATGACTAGCGGAGGGACCGGGGAGCTGTTTTTT. It is translated as CASSLGMTSGGTGELFF.